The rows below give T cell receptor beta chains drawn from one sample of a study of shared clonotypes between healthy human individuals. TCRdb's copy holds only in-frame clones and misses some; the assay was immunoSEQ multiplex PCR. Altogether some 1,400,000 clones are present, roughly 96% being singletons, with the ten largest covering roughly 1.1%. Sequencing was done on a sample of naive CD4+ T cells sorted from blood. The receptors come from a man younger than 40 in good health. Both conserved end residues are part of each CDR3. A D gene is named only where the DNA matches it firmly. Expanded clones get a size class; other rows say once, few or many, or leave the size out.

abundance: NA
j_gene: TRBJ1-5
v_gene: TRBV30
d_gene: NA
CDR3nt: TGTGCCTGGAGTGTACGAGGGATCCGTCAGCCCCAGCATTTT
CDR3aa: CAWSVRGIRQPQHF

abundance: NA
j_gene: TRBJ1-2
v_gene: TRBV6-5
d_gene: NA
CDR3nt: TGTGCCACCCACCCTTTAAGAGGGCGTCACTATGGCTACACCTTC
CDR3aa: CATHPLRGRHYGYTF

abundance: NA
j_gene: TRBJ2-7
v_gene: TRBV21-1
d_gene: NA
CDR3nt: TGTGCCAGCACTCAGGGGACAGGACCAACTGACGAGCAGTACTTC
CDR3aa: CASTQGTGPTDEQYF

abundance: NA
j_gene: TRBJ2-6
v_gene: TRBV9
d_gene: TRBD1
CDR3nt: TGTGCCAGCAGCGAACGACAGGGGGCGTCTGGGGCCAACGTCCTGACTTTC
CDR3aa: CASSERQGASGANVLTF

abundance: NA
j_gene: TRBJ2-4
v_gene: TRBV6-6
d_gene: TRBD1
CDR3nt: TGTGCCAGCAGTTACCCCAGTCGGACAGGGGACCTCATTCAGTACTTC
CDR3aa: CASSYPSRTGDLIQYF

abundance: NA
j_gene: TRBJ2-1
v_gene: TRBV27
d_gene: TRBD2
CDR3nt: TGTGCCAGCAGTTTGGCGGGAGGGCCGAGGAATGAGCAGTTCTTC
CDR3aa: CASSLAGGPRNEQFF

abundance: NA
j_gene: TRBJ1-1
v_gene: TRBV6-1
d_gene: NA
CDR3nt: TGTGCCAGCAGGCAACAGGGATCCCTGAACACTGAAGCTTTCTTT
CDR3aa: CASRQQGSLNTEAFF

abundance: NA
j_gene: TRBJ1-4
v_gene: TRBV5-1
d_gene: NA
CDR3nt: TGCGCCAGCAGCTTGGGCAGGGGAACTAATGAAAAACTGTTTTTT
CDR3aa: CASSLGRGTNEKLFF

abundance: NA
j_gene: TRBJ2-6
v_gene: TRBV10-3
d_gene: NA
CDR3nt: TGTGCCATCAGTGAATCCGGGTCTGGGGCCAACGTCCTGACTTTC
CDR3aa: CAISESGSGANVLTF

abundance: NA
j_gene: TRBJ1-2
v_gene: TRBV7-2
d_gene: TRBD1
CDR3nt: TGTGCCAGCAGCTTCGACAGGGGAGGGTATGGCTACACCTTC
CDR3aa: CASSFDRGGYGYTF

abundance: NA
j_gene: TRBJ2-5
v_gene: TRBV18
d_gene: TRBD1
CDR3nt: TGTGCCAGCTCACAAGACAGGGGTCGGGGGGAGACCCAGTACTTC
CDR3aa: CASSQDRGRGETQYF

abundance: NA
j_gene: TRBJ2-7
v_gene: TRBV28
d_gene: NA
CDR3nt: TGTGCCAGCAGTTTAGCGGGGGCCCCACGATACGAGCAGTACTTC
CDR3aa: CASSLAGAPRYEQYF

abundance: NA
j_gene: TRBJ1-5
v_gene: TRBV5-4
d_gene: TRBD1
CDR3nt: TGTGCCAGCAGCTTGGCCAATCGGGACAGGATAACGTCAAGCAATCAGCCCCAGCATTTT
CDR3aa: CASSLANRDRITSSNQPQHF

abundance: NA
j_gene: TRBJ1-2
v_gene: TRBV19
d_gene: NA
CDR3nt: TGTGCCAGTAGTCTATGGGGGAATGACTATGGCTACACCTTC
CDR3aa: CASSLWGNDYGYTF

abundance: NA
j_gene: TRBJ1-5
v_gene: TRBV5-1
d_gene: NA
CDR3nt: TGCGCCAGCAGCTTGGGGGGCAGCAATCAGCCCCAGCATTTT
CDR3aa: CASSLGGSNQPQHF

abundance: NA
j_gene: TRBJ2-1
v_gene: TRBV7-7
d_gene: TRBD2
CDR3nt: TGTGCCAGCAGCTTAGGTAGCGGGAGGGCCAGTGAGCAGTTCTTC
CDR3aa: CASSLGSGRASEQFF

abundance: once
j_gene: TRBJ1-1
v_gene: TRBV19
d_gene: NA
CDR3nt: TGTGCCAGTAGTATAGATTGGGCCGTGTCCCAAGCTTTCTTT
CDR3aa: CASSIDWAVSQAFF

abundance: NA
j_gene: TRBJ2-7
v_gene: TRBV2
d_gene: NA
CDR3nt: TGTGCCAGCAGTGAAGCCCCCACCCCCGGTTACGAGCAGTACTTC
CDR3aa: CASSEAPTPGYEQYF